Shown below are 10 T cell receptor beta chains from a single sample sequenced in a study of Ad26.COV2.S vaccination and SARS-CoV-2 variants (dated by TCRdb to the early 2020s). The sample's treatment or condition label, in plain terms: approximately 18 received Ad26.COV2.S at low or high dose, single or two shots; about 5 received placebo; per-sample allocation not given. For vaccine and placebo recipients, repertoires were sequenced using samples collected on day 63 after the first injection. Library prep was done by the immunoSEQ multiplex PCR assay. TCRdb retrieved this table from immuneACCESS and kept in-frame rearrangements only. Not all clones are present; in checked studies, unresolved V genes account for under half, and no reason is known for the remainder. The sample profile shows around 300,000 clones; around 88% of them were found once. The biggest ten clones account for approximately 12% of the sample.

The source was peripheral blood, collected in a trial of Ad26.COV2.S vaccine versus placebo. The receptors stem from a person between 18 and 65 years old who received the Ad26.COV2.S COVID-19 vaccine or a placebo.

The J gene is TRBJ2-3, the V gene TRBV10-3; TRBD1 aligns across 10 bases. The CDR3 runs 13 residues. V shed 11 bases, J shed 5 bases, and the junction held 7 bases outside the gene matches. Germline V gene data show CDR1 as ENHRY and CDR2 as SYGVKD. The CDR3 bases are TGTGCCGCGAGACAGGGGGCGGGAGATACGCAGTATTTT. This gives the protein CAARQGAGDTQYF.

This chain connects TRBV28 to TRBJ1-2, with D tentatively TRBD1 (5 bases). Germline CDR1 MDHEN, CDR2 SYDVKM. V was trimmed by 6 bases and J by 8 bases, leaving 13 bases between them. This CDR3 region has 12 residues. As DNA, the CDR3 is TGTGCCAGCAGAGGGACGGATCTCGGCTACACCTTC. Its translation is CASRGTDLGYTF.

J is TRBJ1-6 and V is TRBV27; 7 bases line up with TRBD1. The J segment lost 7 bases and the V segment lost 5 bases, leaving 8 bases of the junction unmatched. CDR3 size: 15 residues. From germline, CDR1 is MNHEY and CDR2 SMNVEV (reference sequence). As DNA, the CDR3 is TGTGCCAGCAGTCCCCTCGACAGGGTAAATTCACCCCTCCACTTT. This sequence encodes CASSPLDRVNSPLHF.

The chain carries TRBV7-9 and TRBJ1-1; maybe TRBD1 (5 bases). V was pared by 0 bases and J by 7 bases, with 12 bases between. The germline gives CDR1 SEHNR, CDR2 FQNEAQ (reference sequence). This CDR3 has 14 residues. Here the CDR3 reads CASSLARGGDEAFF. CDR3 nucleotides: TGTGCCAGCAGCTTAGCGCGGGGGGGAGATGAAGCTTTCTTT.

J is TRBJ2-2 and V is TRBV5-4; D not certain. Trimming cost V 4 bases and J 6 bases, with 7 bases left between them. CDR3 size: 12 residues. The germline V gene has CDR1 SGHNT and CDR2 YYREEE (reference sequence). CDR3 coding DNA: TGTGCCAGCAGCGCTGACCCCGGGGAGCTGTTTTTT. Amino acids: CASSADPGELFF.

V gene TRBV7-2 combines with J gene TRBJ2-6; 7 nucleotides agree with TRBD2. V shed 5 bases and J 2 bases; nucleotides not matched to a gene: 3. The CDR3 totals 15 residues. Germline assignment: CDR1 SGHTA and CDR2 FQGNSA. The CDR3 region is CASSAGRAGANVLTF. The DNA of the CDR3 is TGTGCCAGCAGCGCGGGGAGGGCTGGGGCCAACGTCCTGACTTTC.

The chain uses TRBV6-5 and TRBJ1-1; 7 bases agree with TRBD1. The J segment lost 4 bases and the V segment lost 10 bases, leaving 12 bases of the junction unmatched. The CDR3 has 14 residues. Per the germline V gene, CDR1 is MNHEY and CDR2 is SVGAGI. CDR3: CATNPGGGSTEAFF. In DNA form, the CDR3 reads TGTGCCACTAACCCAGGGGGGGGGAGCACTGAAGCTTTCTTT.

The rearrangement links TRBV6-5 to TRBJ1-1; 7 bases fit TRBD1. V dropped 4 bases and J dropped 1; count of bases not matched to a gene: 6. Germline lookup yields CDR1 MNHEY and CDR2 SVGAGI. This CDR3 has 15 amino acids. The CDR3 nucleotides read TGTGCCAGCAGTTCACCAGGGGGTGCGAACACTGAAGCTTTCTTT. It is translated as CASSSPGGANTEAFF.

This clone was counted between two and nine times. The chain employs TRBV30 and TRBJ2-7, with a tentative D call TRBD2 (7 bases). Germline-derived CDR1 and CDR2 are GTSNPN and SVGIG (reference sequence). Between the trimmed V and J ends, which lost 4 bases and 1 base, there was a span of 23 bases. The CDR3 has 17 amino acids. The DNA of the CDR3 is TGTGCCTGGAAGGGGGATATTCATAGCGGGTTGTCCTACGAGCAGTACTTC. Translating it yields CAWKGDIHSGLSYEQYF. The full variable domain, completed using reference TRBV30 and TRBJ2-7, is SQTIHQWPATLVQPVGSPLSLECTVEGTSNPNLYWYRQAAGRGLQLLFYSVGIGQISSEVPQNLSASRPQDRQFILSSKKLLLSDSGFYLCAWKGDIHSGLSYEQYFGPGTRLTVT.

This sequence joins TRBV11-2 and TRBJ2-7, with D hard to call. CDR1 is SGHAT, CDR2 FQNNGV, per germline. This CDR3 region has 15 residues. Between the trimmed V and J ends, which lost 5 bases and 6 bases, there was a span of 20 bases. The CDR3 nucleotides read TGTGCCAGCAGCCCCCTCAAAGGAACCCCCCGCGAGCAGTACTTC. Protein product: CASSPLKGTPREQYF.